The clone carrying this T cell receptor beta chain has just a few counts. Its antigen is still unknown. The CDR3 loop spans 14 amino acids. The germline V and J ends were trimmed by 2 bases and 1 base, with 8 bases remaining between them. In germline, CDR1 is SGHRS, CDR2 YFSETQ. This record comes from a study of blood T cells in healthy people across ages. Study at large: Per two T cells, template switching captured roughly one barcoded beta molecule.

For the second PCR, which ran for 7 to 11 cycles, a sample-barcoded 5' primer and a J-beta primer mix were used. Tags on each cDNA molecule came from a template-switch adaptor with 12 random nucleotides. TCRdb reprocessed the 5' RACE reads via MiXCR and lists one record per CDR3 protein. The sample records approximately 800,000 distinct CDR3 sequences, 35% to 60% being singletons. The study's findings and limits: PBMC samples, being unsorted, prevented any conclusive comparison of naive and antigen-experienced cells.

Material for sequencing was blood. This chain uses TRBV5-1 with TRBJ2-3; D call uncertain. The receptor's source is a man at least 80 years old in good health. CDR3 in DNA: TGCGCCAGCAGCTTCGTAGGGCGCACAGATACGCAGTATTTT. Its translation: CASSFVGRTDTQYF.